What follows is one T cell receptor (beta chain) and its context. This sample was taken from a study of T cell responses to AZD1222 COVID-19 vaccine. Produced via immunoSEQ multiplex PCR; TCRdb's table is partial and in-frame only. The sample carries 20,000 to 30,000 clones, about 86% recorded once. The V and J ends lost 2 bases and 3 bases, in that order; junction bases with no gene match: 1. Germline values: CDR1 SEHNR, CDR2 FQNEAQ (reference sequence). The CDR3 has 13 amino acids. This TCR was sampled from an adult who received the AZD1222 COVID-19 vaccine. The V call is TRBV7-9, the J call TRBJ2-7, with TRBD2 matching 7 bases. The sample consisted of peripheral blood, taken 28 days after the second AZD1222 dose. The CDR3 region has the DNA TGTGCCAGCAGCTTAACTAGCGACTACGAGCAGTACTTC. It encodes CASSLTSDYEQYF.